These T cell receptor beta chains were read from a single sample in a study of blood T cell repertoires in COVID-19. Clones were sequenced by immunoSEQ multiplex PCR, and TCRdb holds only the in-frame ones, with some missing. This table has about 110,000 clones, 65% to 80% appearing once. The source material was peripheral blood. These receptors all come from a human donor with acute or convalescent COVID-19. The donor label of this sample is uncertain. CDR3s include the opening cysteine and the closing phenylalanine or tryptophan. The D gene is left open where the match is weak. The size field is filled for only some rows; it gives once, few, many or a size class.

TRBJ2-3 | TRBV5-6 | few | . | TGTGCCAGCAGCCCTGACTTCGGCACAGATACGCAGTATTTT | CASSPDFGTDTQYF
TRBJ1-5 | TRBV7-6 | . | TRBD1 | TGTGCCAGCAGTACCGGGACAGGGGGCAATCAGCCCCAGCATTTT | CASSTGTGGNQPQHF
TRBJ1-6 | TRBV3-1/TRBV3-2 | once | . | TGTGCCAGCAGCCCGACAGATAATTCACCCCTCCACTTT | CASSPTDNSPLHF
TRBJ1-3 | TRBV7-2 | . | TRBD1 | TGTGCCAGCAGCTTATACACAGGGGGATCTGGAAACACCATATATTTT | CASSLYTGGSGNTIYF
TRBJ1-4 | TRBV4-2 | . | . | TGTGCCAGCAGCCAGGACAGTCTTCCTAATGGCGGGGAAAAACTGTTTTTT | CASSQDSLPNGGEKLFF
TRBJ2-1 | TRBV10-3 | . | . | TGTGCCATCGCCGCAGAGGGTCTGGGAGAGCAGTTCTTC | CAIAAEGLGEQFF
TRBJ2-5 | TRBV7-9 | . | . | TGTGCCAGCAGCTTAGGGCAGGTTGGAAAGGCCCAGTACTTC | CASSLGQVGKAQYF
TRBJ2-5 | TRBV19 | . | TRBD1 | TGTGCCAGTAGGGACAGGCCCTCAGGTGGAGAGACCCAGTACTTC | CASRDRPSGGETQYF
TRBJ1-2 | TRBV28 | . | TRBD1 | TGTGCCAGCAGCTCCGGGACAGGCCTTCTCTATGGCTACACCTTC | CASSSGTGLLYGYTF
TRBJ2-5 | TRBV5-1 | . | . | TGCGCCAGCAGCGTAGGTACAGGGAGCGAGACCCAGTACTTC | CASSVGTGSETQYF
TRBJ1-6 | TRBV7-9 | . | . | TGTGCCAGCAGCTTAGGGAGCTCCTATAATTCACCCCTCCACTTT | CASSLGSSYNSPLHF
TRBJ1-2 | TRBV5-1 | . | TRBD1 | TGCGCCAGCAGCTTGGGGTCCTGGACAGGGATCGATGGCTACACCTTC | CASSLGSWTGIDGYTF
TRBJ2-7 | TRBV27 | . | TRBD1 | TGTGCCAGCAGTTTAAAGGGGACAGCGCTGCTCCTCCACTACGAGCAGTACTTC | CASSLKGTALLLHYEQYF
TRBJ2-2 | TRBV6-4 | few | . | TGTGCCAGCAGTGACGCGGGACTCACCGGGGAGCTGTTTTTT | CASSDAGLTGELFF
TRBJ1-2 | TRBV28 | once | . | TGTGCCAGCACTTGGGGGGGTGACTATGGCTACACCTTC | CASTWGGDYGYTF
TRBJ2-2 | TRBV6-2/TRBV6-3 | . | . | TGTGCCAGCAGCCGACTAGGGGTCACCGGGGAGCTGTTTTTT | CASSRLGVTGELFF
TRBJ1-5 | TRBV2 | . | TRBD1 | TGTGCCAGCAGGAGTCGGGGAGCCACAGGGGTTAATCAGCCCCAGCATTTT | CASRSRGATGVNQPQHF
TRBJ1-1 | TRBV14 | . | . | TGTGCCAGCAGCCCCCAGAACCGGGGGAAAGCTTTCTTT | CASSPQNRGKAFF
TRBJ1-2 | TRBV7-6 | once | . | TGTGCCAGCAGCTTAGAAGGGACTGGCCTTAACTATGGCTACACCTTC | CASSLEGTGLNYGYTF
TRBJ1-1 | TRBV27 | . | . | TGTGCCAGCAGTCTTACAGGGACCACTGAAGCTTTCTTT | CASSLTGTTEAFF
TRBJ2-2 | TRBV5-6 | . | . | TGTGCCAGCAGCCAACAAAGACTGAACACCGGGGAGCTGTTTTTT | CASSQQRLNTGELFF
TRBJ2-1 | TRBV6-6 | . | . | TGTGCCAGCAGTTACTCGGGCTTTAATGAGCAGTTCTTC | CASSYSGFNEQFF
TRBJ1-2 | TRBV6-1 | . | . | TGTGCCAGCAGTGAAGCGCAGGGGACGGTCTATGGCTACACCTTC | CASSEAQGTVYGYTF
TRBJ2-2 | TRBV7-8 | . | TRBD2 | TGTGCCAGCAGCTGGACTAGCGGGGGGGAGCTGTTTTTT | CASSWTSGGELFF
TRBJ1-5 | TRBV2 | few | . | TGTGCCAGCAGTGAGGGCTCCACAGGGTTTAGCGGCAATCAGCCCCAGCATTTT | CASSEGSTGFSGNQPQHF
TRBJ2-2 | TRBV18 | . | . | TGTGCCAGCTCACTTGGGGGACTGAACACCGGGGAGCTGTTTTTT | CASSLGGLNTGELFF
TRBJ2-5 | TRBV5-1 | . | TRBD1 | TGCGCCAGCAGAAGTGGACAGGGCCAAGAGACCCAGTACTTC | CASRSGQGQETQYF
TRBJ1-4 | TRBV5-5 | . | TRBD1 | TGTGCCAGCAGCGGGGGACAGGGAGGAAAACTGTTTTTT | CASSGGQGGKLFF